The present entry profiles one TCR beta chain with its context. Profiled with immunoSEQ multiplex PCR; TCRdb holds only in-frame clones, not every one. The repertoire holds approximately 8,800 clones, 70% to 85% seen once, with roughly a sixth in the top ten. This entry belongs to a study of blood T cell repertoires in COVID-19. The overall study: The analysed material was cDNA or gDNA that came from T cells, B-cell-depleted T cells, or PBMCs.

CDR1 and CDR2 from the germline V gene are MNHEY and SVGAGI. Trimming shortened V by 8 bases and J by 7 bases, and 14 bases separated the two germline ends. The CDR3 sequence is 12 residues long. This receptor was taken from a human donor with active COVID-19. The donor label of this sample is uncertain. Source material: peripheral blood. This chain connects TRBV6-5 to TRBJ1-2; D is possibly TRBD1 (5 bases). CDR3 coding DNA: TGTGCCAGCTCGGAATACGGGGGTGGCTACACCTTC. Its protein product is CASSEYGGGYTF.